This entry lists 32 T cell receptor beta chains sequenced from one sample in a study of blood T cell repertoires in COVID-19. Data came from immunoSEQ multiplex PCR; TCRdb stores just in-frame clones and leaves some out. The data hold over 250,000 clones, with about nine tenths observed a single time. The sequenced sample consisted of peripheral blood. The receptors here all came from a man aged 55 to 70 who had recovered from COVID-19.

Written as DNA, the CDR3 is TGTGCCAGCAGCTTCAGGGGCGGGGGCGAGCAGTACTTC. This translates into CASSFRGGGEQYF. The chain links TRBV5-6 to TRBJ2-7; possibly TRBD2 for D (7 bases). Germline V gene data show CDR1 as SGHDT and CDR2 as YYEEEE. The length of the CDR3 is 13 residues. With 2 bases removed from V and 6 bases from J, the gap between germline ends came to 12 bases.

The rearrangement links TRBV14 to TRBJ1-6; D is possibly TRBD1 (5 bases). Trimming pared 3 bases from V and 4 bases from J, leaving 7 bases between. Germline lookup yields CDR1 SGHDN and CDR2 FVKESK. CDR3 size: 14 residues. The CDR3 DNA sequence: TGTGCCAGCAGCCAGGGGGGTTATAATTCACCCCTCCACTTT. Encoded protein: CASSQGGYNSPLHF. Supplemented by reference TRBV14 and TRBJ1-6, the full variable domain reads EAGVTQFPSHSVIEKGQTVTLRCDPISGHDNLYWYRRVMGKEIKFLLHFVKESKQDESGMPNNRFLAERTGGTYSTLKVQPAELEDSGVYFCASSQGGYNSPLHFGNGTRLTVT.

The V call is TRBV2, the J call TRBJ2-1, with D possibly being TRBD2 (5 bases). CDR3 length equals 12 residues. In germline, CDR1 is SNHLY, CDR2 FYNNEI. Trimming left V 10 bases short and J 6 bases short, with 13 bases between. CDR3 in DNA: TGTGCCATCCTGCGGGCCCTCAATGAGCAGTTCTTC. This encodes CAILRALNEQFF.

In its sample, this clone was seen a few times. The chain employs TRBV5-1 and TRBJ2-3, with 12 positions matching TRBD1. Germline CDR1 and CDR2: SGHRS and YFSETQ. This CDR3 region has 20 residues. Trimming took 4 bases from V and 0 from J; bases not matched to a gene: 15. The CDR3 is CASSSPGQGAARISTDTQYF. CDR3 in DNA: TGCGCCAGCAGCAGTCCGGGACAGGGGGCTGCTCGAATAAGCACAGATACGCAGTATTTT.

The V gene is TRBV4-1, the J gene TRBJ2-7, with 7 bases lining up with TRBD2. Trimming at V came to 4 bases and at J to 1 base, leaving 10 bases not matched to a gene. Germline V lookup: CDR1 MGHRA, CDR2 YSYEKL. CDR3 size: 16 residues. The CDR3 DNA is TGCGCCAGCAGCCCGACCTTGAGGCGGGGGTCCTACGAGCAGTACTTC. Amino acid sequence: CASSPTLRRGSYEQYF.

The genes are TRBV3-1 (or the pseudogene TRBV3-2) and TRBJ1-5; D uncertain. Germline loops: CDR1 LGHDT, CDR2 YNNKEL (reference sequence). This CDR3 has 15 residues. Between the trimmed V and J ends, which lost 0 bases and 4 bases, there was a span of 10 bases. The CDR3, as DNA: TGTGCCAGCAGCCAAGACAGCCAGCGAAATCAGCCCCAGCATTTT. This gives the protein CASSQDSQRNQPQHF.

This clone came up a few times. V gene TRBV2 combines with J gene TRBJ2-7, with 9 bases that match TRBD1. In germline, CDR1 is SNHLY, CDR2 FYNNEI. The CDR3 has 14 residues. V shed 5 bases and J 6 bases; nucleotides not matched to a gene: 8. The DNA of the CDR3 is TGTGCCAGCAGTATACAGGGGGCACGGGTCGAGCAGTACTTC. It codes for CASSIQGARVEQYF. The whole variable domain, filled in from reference TRBV2 and TRBJ2-7, reads EPEVTQTPSHQVTQMGQEVILRCVPISNHLYFYWYRQILGQKVEFLVSFYNNEISEKSEIFDDQFSVERPDGSNFTLKIRSTKLEDSAMYFCASSIQGARVEQYFGPGTRLTVT.

The chain links TRBV5-1 to TRBJ2-7; TRBD1 matches at 8 bases. Germline V lookup: CDR1 SGHRS, CDR2 YFSETQ. J lost 3 bases, V lost 2 bases, and 7 bases had no gene match. This CDR3 has 15 residues. CDR3 in amino acids: CASSLLGQGGYEQYF. DNA of the CDR3: TGCGCCAGCAGCTTACTCGGACAGGGTGGCTACGAGCAGTACTTC.

The chain couples TRBV5-8 to TRBJ1-2; 9 bases match TRBD1. The J segment lost 6 bases and the V segment lost 0 bases, leaving 3 bases of the junction unmatched. Germline lookup yields CDR1 SGHTS and CDR2 YDEGEE. The CDR3 sequence is 14 residues long. This CDR3 is CASSLVQGANGYTF. The CDR3 nucleotides are TGTGCCAGCAGCTTGGTACAGGGGGCGAATGGCTACACCTTC.

This CDR3 reads CASSQDANRGNTEAFF. Here the CDR3 DNA reads TGTGCCAGCAGCCAAGATGCCAATCGGGGGAACACTGAAGCTTTCTTT. The chain employs TRBV4-2 and TRBJ1-1; no clear D. The CDR3 has 16 residues. V was clipped by 0 bases and J by 1 base, with 12 bases between them. Looked up from germline, CDR1 is LGHNA and CDR2 is YNFKEQ.

This clone was recorded only once. DNA of the CDR3: TGTGCCATCAGTGACCGGGGCTCCTACGAGCAGTACTTC. Its translation: CAISDRGSYEQYF. This rearrangement joins TRBV10-3 to TRBJ2-7; maybe TRBD2 (5 bases). CDR3 length equals 13 residues. The V gene lost 3 bases and the J gene lost 0 bases, with 6 bases spanning the gap. Germline V gene sequence: CDR1 ENHRY, CDR2 SYGVKD.

V is TRBV9 and J is TRBJ2-2; 9 bases fit TRBD2. Germline V gene data show CDR1 as SGDLS and CDR2 as YYNGEE. CDR3 length equals 18 residues. With 6 bases clipped from V and 4 bases from J, the junction kept 16 bases outside the gene matches. The CDR3 sequence is CASTPYMASGETTGELFF. In DNA form, the CDR3 reads TGTGCCAGCACCCCCTACATGGCTAGCGGGGAGACCACCGGGGAGCTGTTTTTT.

J is TRBJ2-5 and V is TRBV5-1; 10 bases line up with TRBD2. This CDR3 has 15 amino acids. Germline V gives CDR1 SGHRS, CDR2 YFSETQ. V dropped 5 bases and J dropped 2; count of bases not matched to a gene: 6. The CDR3 bases are TGCGCCAGCAGTATAACTAGCGGGGTACAAGAGACCCAGTACTTC. Translating it yields CASSITSGVQETQYF.

A few counts support this clone. The chain carries TRBV9 and TRBJ2-7; possible D gene TRBD1, 6 bases. The ends were cut back, 0 bases at V and 2 bases at J, with 9 bases in the middle. The CDR3 length is 14 residues. Per the germline V gene, CDR1 is SGDLS and CDR2 is YYNGEE. The CDR3 loop is CASSVGRGPYEQYF. The CDR3 nucleotides are TGTGCCAGCAGCGTAGGCAGGGGTCCCTACGAGCAGTACTTC. Full variable domain (outside the CDR3, taken from reference TRBV9 and TRBJ2-7): DSGVTQTPKHLITATGQRVTLRCSPRSGDLSVYWYQQSLDQGLQFLIQYYNGEERAKGNILERFSAQQFPDLHSELNLSSLELGDSALYFCASSVGRGPYEQYFGPGTRLTVT.

The CDR3 DNA sequence: TGTGCCAGCAGCTTCTCCCCTAGGCGGGGGCTCAGCACAGATACGCAGTATTTT. Protein product: CASSFSPRRGLSTDTQYF. The rearrangement links TRBV7-2 to TRBJ2-3; a weak D match, TRBD2 (7 bases). CDR3 length equals 18 residues. Germline V gene lookup returns CDR1 SGHTA and CDR2 FQGNSA. The V and J ends lost 3 bases and 0 bases respectively, with 19 bases between them. Full variable domain (remainder filled in from reference TRBV7-2 and TRBJ2-3): GAGVSQSPSNKVTEKGKDVELRCDPISGHTALYWYRQSLGQGLEFLIYFQGNSAPDKSGLPSDRFSAERTGGSVSTLTIQRTQQEDSAVYLCASSFSPRRGLSTDTQYFGPGTRLTVL.

This sequence joins TRBV6-5 and TRBJ1-6; 7 nucleotides line up with TRBD1. CDR3 length: 14 amino acids. With V trimmed by 6 bases and J by 8 bases, 7 bases remained unmatched. CDR1 and CDR2 from the germline V gene are MNHEY and SVGAGI. The CDR3 nucleotides are TGTGCCAGCAGACGTCAGGGGGTAGATTCACCCCTCCACTTT. As protein: CASRRQGVDSPLHF.

V gene TRBV4-2 combines with J gene TRBJ2-1, with D possibly matching TRBD1 (6 bases). This CDR3 spans 16 amino acids. Germline CDR1 reads LGHNA; CDR2 reads YNFKEQ. Trimming pared 3 bases from V and 6 bases from J, leaving 18 bases between. The CDR3 loop reads CASSQLPTLGGNEQFF. The CDR3 DNA reads as TGTGCCAGCAGCCAGCTCCCAACCCTAGGGGGCAATGAGCAGTTCTTC.

CDR3 DNA sequence: TGTGCCAGTAGTGTTTACAGGGGGCCCCAAGAGACCCAGTACTTC. Its translation is CASSVYRGPQETQYF. The genes are TRBV19 and TRBJ2-5, with 9 bases matching TRBD1. CDR3 length equals 15 residues. Trimming removed 5 bases from V and 1 base from J; junction bases left unmatched: 5. Germline V gene sequence: CDR1 LNHDA, CDR2 SQIVND (reference sequence). Filled out from reference TRBV19 and TRBJ2-5, the complete variable domain reads DGGITQSPKYLFRKEGQNVTLSCEQNLNHDAMYWYRQDPGQGLRLIYYSQIVNDFQKGDIAEGYSVSREKKESFPLTVTSAQKNPTAFYLCASSVYRGPQETQYFGPGTRLLVL.

The V and J genes are TRBV6-5 and TRBJ2-1; 8 nucleotides align to TRBD2. Trimming cost V 6 bases and J 7 bases; bases outside gene matches: 11. Germline CDR1 is MNHEY and CDR2 is SVGAGI. This CDR3 contains 15 residues. CDR3: CASRYTGTGGNEQFF. The CDR3 DNA reads as TGTGCCAGCAGGTACACCGGGACGGGAGGGAATGAGCAGTTCTTC.

The rearrangement joins TRBV4-2 to TRBJ2-7; D uncertain. V was trimmed by 0 bases and J by 3 bases, leaving 18 bases between them. The CDR3 sequence is 17 residues long. The germline CDR1 and CDR2 sequences are LGHNA and YNFKEQ. CDR3 residues: CASSQDRRPSPLYEQYF. The CDR3 nucleotides are TGTGCCAGCAGCCAAGATCGGCGGCCCAGCCCTCTCTACGAGCAGTACTTC.

A single count supports this clone. J is TRBJ2-3 and V is TRBV11-2; D is possibly TRBD2 (6 bases). The CDR3 consists of 19 residues. V dropped 1 base and J dropped 4 bases, with 24 bases sitting between them. From germline, CDR1 is SGHAT and CDR2 FQNNGV. In DNA, the CDR3 is TGTGCCAGCAGCTTAGTGTACGGTGGGCGGGATAGCGATGCAGATACGCAGTATTTT. This translates into CASSLVYGGRDSDADTQYF.

The chain combines TRBV18 with TRBJ2-3; 8 nucleotides line up with TRBD2. Trimming at V came to 5 bases and at J to 2 bases, leaving 6 bases not matched to a gene. CDR1 is KGHSH, CDR2 LQKENI, per germline. This CDR3 has 15 residues. The CDR3: CASSGLSGDTDTQYF. In DNA, the CDR3 is TGTGCCAGCTCAGGGCTTAGCGGGGACACAGATACGCAGTATTTT. Full variable domain (remainder filled in from reference TRBV18 and TRBJ2-3): NAGVMQNPRHLVRRRGQEARLRCSPMKGHSHVYWYRQLPEEGLKFMVYLQKENIIDESGMPKERFSAEFPKEGPSILRIQQVVRGDSAAYFCASSGLSGDTDTQYFGPGTRLTVL.

V and J are TRBV9 and TRBJ1-6; D call uncertain. The germline CDR1 and CDR2 sequences are SGDLS and YYNGEE. The V gene lost 3 bases and the J gene lost 4 bases, with 11 bases spanning the gap. The CDR3 consists of 15 residues. The CDR3 loop reads CASSEGVGYNSPLHF. CDR3 coding DNA: TGTGCCAGCAGCGAGGGAGTCGGATATAATTCACCCCTCCACTTT.

The V and J genes are TRBV7-6 and TRBJ1-5; 9 positions agree with TRBD1. Germline CDR1 SGHVS, CDR2 FNYEAQ. CDR3 length: 16 residues. The V segment lost 5 bases and the J segment 5 bases; nucleotides outside the gene matches: 10. For the CDR3, the DNA is TGTGCCAGCAGCCTTTCCACCGGGACAGGGCATCAGCCCCAGCATTTT. Protein: CASSLSTGTGHQPQHF.

The chain recombines TRBV10-3 with TRBJ2-3, with D perhaps matching TRBD1 (5 bases). CDR1 and CDR2 (germline): ENHRY, SYGVKD. The length of the CDR3 is 15 residues. The germline V and J ends were trimmed by 7 bases and 3 bases, with 17 bases remaining between them. The CDR3 DNA reads as TGTGCCATCACCTCGGAGTGGGGCGAGACAGATACGCAGTATTTT. This gives the protein CAITSEWGETDTQYF.

This clone was picked up a small number of times. The J gene is TRBJ2-2, the V gene TRBV7-3; D is possibly TRBD2 (6 bases). CDR3 size: 14 residues. The germline V gene encodes CDR1 SGHTA and CDR2 FQGTGA. V was cut by 7 bases and J by 3 bases, with 12 bases left in between. CDR3 sequence reads: CASKKGGDTGELFF. Here the CDR3 DNA reads TGTGCCAGCAAAAAAGGAGGGGACACCGGGGAGCTGTTTTTT.

The rearrangement links TRBV12-3 or TRBV12-4 to TRBJ2-7; D not certain. CDR3 length: 13 residues. Trimming left V 3 bases short and J 2 bases short, with 8 bases between. The CDR3 DNA reads TGTGCCAGCAGTTTCCTACCCACCTACGAGCAGTACTTC. This translates into CASSFLPTYEQYF.

CDR3 sequence: CASSPGQVARNTEAFF. CDR3 nucleotides: TGTGCCAGCAGTCCTGGACAGGTTGCCAGGAACACTGAAGCTTTCTTT. This chain uses TRBV27 with TRBJ1-1, with 7 bases lining up with TRBD1. The V and J ends lost 5 bases and 1 base, in that order; junction bases with no gene match: 10. Germline V lookup: CDR1 MNHEY, CDR2 SMNVEV (reference sequence). This CDR3 region has 16 residues.

This chain links TRBV5-1 with TRBJ2-3; TRBD1 agrees at 8 bases. This CDR3 comprises 16 residues. Germline CDR1 and CDR2: SGHRS and YFSETQ. Trimming cost V 0 bases and J 3 bases; bases outside gene matches: 6. CDR3 bases: TGCGCCAGCAGCTTGGGCGGGACAGGTGGGACAGATACGCAGTATTTT. It translates to CASSLGGTGGTDTQYF.

J is TRBJ1-2 and V is TRBV10-3; D is undetermined. The CDR3 has 13 amino acids. Germline V gene data show CDR1 as ENHRY and CDR2 as SYGVKD. V was pared by 6 bases and J by 0 bases, with 8 bases between. The CDR3 loop reads CAISPTANYGYTF. The CDR3 DNA reads TGTGCCATCAGCCCTACAGCTAACTATGGCTACACCTTC.

This clone appeared once. The rearrangement joins TRBV3-1 (or the pseudogene TRBV3-2) to TRBJ1-2; 8 bases map to TRBD1. The CDR3 loop spans 16 amino acids. Per germline, CDR1 LGHDT and CDR2 YNNKEL (reference sequence). The J segment lost 7 bases and the V segment lost 2 bases, leaving 12 bases of the junction unmatched. CDR3 residues: CASSQQGFRGLAGYTF. CDR3 nucleotide sequence: TGTGCCAGCAGCCAACAAGGTTTCAGGGGGCTGGCTGGCTACACCTTC.

The gene calls are TRBV2 and TRBJ2-7; TRBD2 aligns across 9 bases. Per the germline V gene, CDR1 is SNHLY and CDR2 is FYNNEI. The CDR3 has 15 amino acids. V shed 3 bases, J shed 1 base, and the junction held 4 bases outside the gene matches. The CDR3 spells CASSDQRGASYEQYF. DNA for the CDR3: TGTGCCAGCAGTGACCAGCGGGGGGCTTCCTACGAGCAGTACTTC. The complete variable domain, with remaining parts taken from reference TRBV2 and TRBJ2-7, reads EPEVTQTPSHQVTQMGQEVILRCVPISNHLYFYWYRQILGQKVEFLVSFYNNEISEKSEIFDDQFSVERPDGSNFTLKIRSTKLEDSAMYFCASSDQRGASYEQYFGPGTRLTVT.